This TCR beta chain derives from a study of T cell clones after liver transplantation. Background on the study: TCRbeta sequencing after a pre-transplant mixed lymphocyte reaction identified graft-donor-reactive clones, later tracked in post-transplant blood. Apart from three HCV-positive recipients, transplants were for non-autoimmune, non-viral reasons.

The V end lost 5 bases, the J end lost 4 bases, and 19 bases lay between the germline ends. The CDR3 is made up of 17 amino acids. Germline CDR1 reads SGHNT; CDR2 reads YYREEE (reference sequence). Whole-study findings and limits: Graft donor-reactive T cells may have migrated into the graft rather than being deleted. A significant post-transplant drop in circulating graft-donor-reactive CD4 TCRbeta sequences occurred in most of the 8 subjects.

Produced via immunoSEQ multiplex PCR; TCRdb's table is partial and in-frame only. The sample contains roughly 60,000 clones, approximately 70% of which appear only once. Comment on this clone: Its cognate antigen is unknown.

The chain employs TRBV5-4 and TRBJ2-6; possibly TRBD1 for D (6 bases). The sequence derives from a human patient who received a liver transplant. Some T cells may have originated in the graft donor. The source material was CD4+ T cells from blood, sampled at the approximately 16-month timepoint. The CDR3 bases are TGTGCCAGCAGTCAGGACAGCGGACTGGGGGGGGCCAACGTCCTGACTTTC. As protein: CASSQDSGLGGANVLTF.